These 16 T cell receptor beta chains originate from one sample sequenced in a study of blood T cell repertoires in COVID-19. Assay used: immunoSEQ multiplex PCR; TCRdb lists only in-frame clones, some missing. The data show tens of thousands of clones, roughly four fifths seen once. The sample was peripheral blood. All receptors come from a woman aged 55-75 years with acute or convalescent COVID-19.

The J gene is TRBJ1-1, the V gene TRBV5-1, with TRBD1 matching 9 bases. Germline V gene sequence: CDR1 SGHRS, CDR2 YFSETQ. After removal of 4 bases from V and 4 bases from J, the junction contained 11 bases not matched to a gene. The CDR3 is 16 residues long. CDR3 sequence (DNA): TGCGCCAGCAGCCAGACAGGACAGGGGCGAGGCACTGAAGCTTTCTTT. Translation gives CASSQTGQGRGTEAFF.

The chain employs TRBV18 and TRBJ2-7, with a tentative D call TRBD2 (5 bases). The V end was cut by 0 bases, the J end by 2 bases, with 8 bases between. The CDR3 covers 14 residues. CDR1 is KGHSH, CDR2 LQKENI, per germline. The CDR3 sequence: CASSPPGVTYEQYF. The CDR3 coding sequence is TGTGCCAGCTCACCACCGGGAGTTACCTACGAGCAGTACTTC.

This clone appeared a few times. The chain couples TRBV6-5 to TRBJ2-7; D is uncertain. Germline assignment: CDR1 MNHEY and CDR2 SVGAGI. Trimming removed 10 bases at V and 3 bases at J, with 10 bases between. The CDR3 sequence is 11 residues long. CDR3 in DNA: TGTGCCACCCGTGTCGGCTACGAGCAGTACTTC. Amino acids: CATRVGYEQYF.

This chain connects TRBV7-7 to TRBJ2-2, with 11 bases identical to TRBD1. Germline CDR1 reads SSHAT; CDR2 reads FNYEAQ (reference sequence). The J segment lost 5 bases and the V segment lost 4 bases, leaving 6 bases of the junction unmatched. This CDR3 region has 16 residues. In DNA, the CDR3 is TGTGCCAGCAGCTCCGGACAGGGGGCAAATACCGGGGAGCTGTTTTTT. Its protein product is CASSSGQGANTGELFF.

The chain links TRBV12-3 or TRBV12-4 to TRBJ1-2; 9 bases fit TRBD1. V gave up 8 bases and J gave up 6 bases; unmatched junction bases: 7. This CDR3 spans 13 amino acids. CDR3: CASGSGTGHGYTF. For the CDR3, the DNA is TGTGCCAGCGGATCTGGGACAGGGCATGGCTACACCTTC.

The CDR3 spells CASSAMAVPSHNEQFF. DNA for the CDR3: TGTGCCAGCAGCGCGATGGCGGTCCCGTCTCACAATGAGCAGTTCTTC. J is TRBJ2-1 and V is TRBV9; D gene uncertain. CDR3 length: 16 amino acids. Trimming removed 3 bases from V and 5 bases from J, with 18 bases in between. Germline assignment: CDR1 SGDLS and CDR2 YYNGEE.

This chain links TRBV7-3 with TRBJ2-3; 10 bases map to TRBD2. The V gene's germline CDR1 is SGHTA and CDR2 FQGTGA. The CDR3 is made up of 15 amino acids. Germline trimming cut 2 bases from V and 4 bases from J; bases unmatched to any gene: 3. Here the CDR3 DNA reads TGTGCCAGCAGCTTACTAGCGGGAGAGGCAGATACGCAGTATTTT. Translation gives CASSLLAGEADTQYF.

This clone was seen more than once but under ten times. The chain recombines TRBV29-1 with TRBJ2-4; TRBD1 aligns across 7 bases. V was pared by 6 bases and J by 13 bases, with 9 bases of the junction left unmatched. CDR3 size: 11 residues. Germline values: CDR1 SQVTM, CDR2 ANQGSEA. The DNA of the CDR3 is TGCAGCGTGGGGACAGAGCATTTACAGTACTTC. Protein product: CSVGTEHLQYF.

This chain joins TRBV15 and TRBJ1-1; D is perhaps TRBD1 (6 bases). The CDR3 loop spans 16 amino acids. V was cut by 0 bases and J by 4 bases, with 15 bases left in between. CDR1 LNHNV and CDR2 YYDKDF come from the germline V gene (reference sequence). The CDR3 sequence: CATSRDRGTGSTEAFF. As DNA, the CDR3 is TGTGCCACCAGCAGAGACAGGGGAACAGGGTCCACTGAAGCTTTCTTT.

This chain joins TRBV29-1 and TRBJ1-2; D ambiguous. This CDR3 region has 11 residues. The germline gives CDR1 SQVTM, CDR2 ANQGSEA. V shed 1 base and J shed 3 bases, with 3 bases lying between them. The CDR3 coding sequence is TGCAGCGTTGAAGTAGACTATGGCTACACCTTC. Its protein is CSVEVDYGYTF.

This clone was seen once. The gene calls are TRBV10-2 and TRBJ1-2, with D maybe TRBD1 (5 bases). V was pared by 6 bases and J by 3 bases, with 11 bases between. The CDR3 is made up of 13 amino acids. Germline assignment: CDR1 WSHSY and CDR2 SAAADI. The CDR3 bases are TGCGCCAGCAGCGTCGGGGGGGACTATGGCTACACCTTC. This encodes CASSVGGDYGYTF.

This chain uses TRBV19 with TRBJ1-5; 7 nucleotides agree with TRBD1. The V gene's germline CDR1 is LNHDA and CDR2 SQIVND (reference sequence). The CDR3 is made up of 13 amino acids. The J segment lost 5 bases and the V segment lost 9 bases, leaving 7 bases of the junction unmatched. The DNA of the CDR3 is TGTGCCAGCAGAAAGACAGGGTATCAGCCCCAGCATTTT. Amino acid sequence: CASRKTGYQPQHF.

The chain couples TRBV21-1 to TRBJ2-3; the D call of TRBD1 is as the table states it, not checked on the DNA. TRBV21-1 is listed as a pseudogene. The CDR3 loop spans 16 amino acids. In nucleotides, the CDR3 is TGTGCCAGCATCGTCCCCCCGGGACAGAAACCAGATACGCAGTATTTT. As protein: CASIVPPGQKPDTQYF.

The CDR3 loop is CAISDGVAGGLVGFF. The CDR3 DNA sequence: TGTGCCATCAGTGACGGAGTAGCGGGGGGGCTCGTTGGGTTCTTC. The chain employs TRBV10-3 and TRBJ2-1, with 11 bases matching TRBD2. With V trimmed by 3 bases and J by 15 bases, 13 bases remained unmatched. The CDR3 length is 15 residues. Germline V gene sequence: CDR1 ENHRY, CDR2 SYGVKD.

The chain recombines TRBV3-1 (or the pseudogene TRBV3-2) with TRBJ1-5; 7 bases line up with TRBD1. Germline CDR1 is LGHDT and CDR2 is YNNKEL (reference sequence). Germline trimming cut 4 bases from V and 10 bases from J; bases unmatched to any gene: 7. This CDR3 has 13 amino acids. The CDR3 sequence: CASSPLQGGPQHF. Here the CDR3 DNA reads TGTGCCAGCAGCCCCCTACAAGGGGGCCCCCAGCATTTT.

This clone was found once. The chain couples TRBV7-6 to TRBJ2-1; D ambiguous. The germline V gene has CDR1 SGHVS and CDR2 FNYEAQ. V was pared by 2 bases and J by 1 base, with 9 bases between. The CDR3 length is 15 residues. Here the CDR3 reads CASSLIADSYNEQFF. The CDR3 DNA is TGTGCCAGCAGCTTAATAGCTGATTCCTACAATGAGCAGTTCTTC. The entire variable domain, with the rest obtained from reference TRBV7-6 and TRBJ2-1, is as follows: GAGVSQSPRYKVTKRGQDVALRCDPISGHVSLYWYRQALGQGPEFLTYFNYEAQQDKSGLPNDRFSAERPEGSISTLTIQRTEQRDSAMYRCASSLIADSYNEQFFGPGTRLTVL.